The T cell receptor (beta chain) under discussion was sequenced for a study of shared clonotypes between healthy human individuals. For the study at large: A couple of women and three men aged 18 to 49 served as donors. Findings of the study overall: Sampling involved blood alone; tissue repertoires likely differ.

This CDR3 has 15 residues. CDR1 and CDR2 from the germline V gene are SGHVS and FQNEAQ. The ends lost 5 bases at V and 7 bases at J; junction bases unmatched: 9. The table came from immunoSEQ multiplex PCR; TCRdb's copy has only in-frame clones and leaves some out. The sample comprises 2,500,000 or so clones, roughly 93% of which are singletons, and 0.36% rests with the top ten. About this clone itself: Its antigen is as yet unknown.

V is TRBV7-8 and J is TRBJ2-3, with 10 nucleotides matching TRBD2. The sequencing input was naive CD4+ T cells from PBMCs. The subset was: CD45RA+ positively selected. The sequence was collected from a man younger than 35 in good health. Some clones in this sample may be carry-over from other donors' samples. The CDR3 DNA sequence: TGTGCCAGCAGCGTTCCGGGACTAGCGACGAATACGCAGTATTTT. It specifies CASSVPGLATNTQYF. Drawing the rest from reference TRBV7-8 and TRBJ2-3, the complete variable domain is GAGVSQSPRYKVAKRGQDVALRCDPISGHVSLFWYQQALGQGPEFLTYFQNEAQLDKSGLPSDRFFAERPEGSVSTLKIQRTQQEDSAVYLCASSVPGLATNTQYFGPGTRLTVL.